This T cell receptor beta chain was sequenced during a study of OX40 agonist ivuxolimab in advanced cancers. Concerning the study at large: Ivuxolimab, which targeted the costimulatory receptor OX40 (CD134), was an agonistic, fully human IgG2 monoclonal antibody. Intravenous ivuxolimab was administered to patients every 2 weeks at six dose levels: 0.01, 0.1, 0.3, 1.5, 3 and 10 mg/kg. Of the roughly 51 patients in dose escalation, about 20 had hepatocellular carcinoma, roughly 15 had melanoma, 9 had renal cell carcinoma and 9 had head and neck cancer. In the dose-escalation cohort, approximately 82% of patients were male, and the mean age was approximately 60 years, with a range of roughly 20 to 85. Prior anti-PD-1, anti-PD-L1 or anti-CTLA-4 therapy was permitted, and 30% to 45% of dose-escalation patients had received checkpoint inhibitors. Partial responses occurred in three dose-escalation patients: two with cutaneous melanoma and one with hepatocellular carcinoma. Peripheral TCRbeta sequencing was intended to test whether TCR sequence diversity was altered and clonal T-cell expansion was caused by ivuxolimab. The paper covers the monotherapy dose-escalation part of the phase I ivuxolimab trial, which included N ≈ 50 patients. What the research found in general, with its limitations: Low levels of normalized T-cell clonal expansion were also seen in some patients who did not respond. After ivuxolimab, CD8+ T cells had more expanded clones than CD4+ T cells on average. In partial responders in the 0.1-3.0 mg/kg groups, normalized peripheral clonal expansion was found to be among the lowest, especially among CD8+ T cells. At doses of 0.1 to 3.0 mg/kg, clonal expansion of both CD4+ and CD8+ blood T cells was observed from baseline to week 6. The antigen specificity of the clonally expanded peripheral T cells was not determined.

Patients with a history of autoimmune disease or receiving systemic immunosuppression were excluded from the trial. Peripheral blood for TCR sequencing was drawn from every dose cohort at baseline, at cycle 4 day 1 and at cycle 7 day 1. The samples were taken from a phase I, first-in-human, multicenter, open-label dose-escalation trial of ivuxolimab. The trial enrolled adults with locally advanced or metastatic head and neck squamous cell, hepatocellular, melanoma or renal cell carcinoma. Before TCR sequencing, CD4+ T cells and CD8+ T cells from peripheral blood were sorted into separate populations. Its CDR3 holds 13 amino acids, cysteine through phenylalanine. Solely the CDR3 DNA is kept, with 39 bases framed from the first base. CDR1 and CDR2, per the germline V gene, are MGHRA and YSYEKL. Relative to germline, V is 6 bases shorter and J is 9 bases shorter, with 17 bases between their ends. For this clone: Its antigen target is currently unknown. There are no base qualities to consult, and no much larger clone falls within one base.

Genomic DNA was isolated from the sorted cells so that the TCRbeta CDR3 region could be sequenced. The immunoSEQ Assay was used for sequencing of TCRbeta CDR3 regions. TCRdb limited this immuneACCESS table to in-frame rearrangements with V and J called. A share of clones is missing; checked studies link under half to unresolved V genes, and the rest is unexplained. Recorded for this sample are about 36,000 clones; around 80% of them occurred a single time. The ten largest clones capture 22% of the sample. The chain is assembled from TRBV4-1 and TRBJ2-5; the D gene is tentatively TRBD1 or TRBD2, each matching 6 bases. This sample comprised CD4+ or CD8+ T cells sorted from blood, obtained in a trial of the OX40 agonist ivuxolimab. The clonotype was recovered from an adult with an advanced solid tumor such as melanoma, head and neck, liver or kidney cancer. The nucleotide sequence is given as TGCGCCAGCAGACCCGACAGGCCGGGGGCCCAGTACTTC. The encoded protein is CASRPDRPGAQYF.